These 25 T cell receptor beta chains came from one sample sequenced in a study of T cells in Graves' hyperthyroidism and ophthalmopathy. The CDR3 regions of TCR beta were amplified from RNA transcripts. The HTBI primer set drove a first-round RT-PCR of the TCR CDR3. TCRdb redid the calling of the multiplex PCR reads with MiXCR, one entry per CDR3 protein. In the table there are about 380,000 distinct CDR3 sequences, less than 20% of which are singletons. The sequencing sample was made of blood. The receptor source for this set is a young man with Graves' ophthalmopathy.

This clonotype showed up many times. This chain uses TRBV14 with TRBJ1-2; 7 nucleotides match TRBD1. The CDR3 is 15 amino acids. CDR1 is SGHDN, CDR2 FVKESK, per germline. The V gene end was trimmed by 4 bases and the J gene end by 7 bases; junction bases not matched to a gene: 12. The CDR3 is CASSPHGTAVSGYTF. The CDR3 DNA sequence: TGTGCCAGCAGCCCCCACGGGACAGCCGTCTCTGGCTACACCTTC.

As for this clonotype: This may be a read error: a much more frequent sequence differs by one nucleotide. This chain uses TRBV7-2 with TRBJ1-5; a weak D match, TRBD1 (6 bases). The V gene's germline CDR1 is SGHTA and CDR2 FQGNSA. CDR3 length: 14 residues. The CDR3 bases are TGTGCCAGCAGCTTGGCGACAGGCAATCAGCCCCGGCATTTT. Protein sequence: CASSLATGNQPRHF.

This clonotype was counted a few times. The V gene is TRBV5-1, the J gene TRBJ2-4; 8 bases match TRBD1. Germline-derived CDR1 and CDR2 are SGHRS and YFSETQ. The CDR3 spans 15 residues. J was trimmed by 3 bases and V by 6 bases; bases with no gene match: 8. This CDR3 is CASTLRQGSKNIQYF. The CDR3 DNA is TGCGCCAGCACCCTGCGACAGGGGAGCAAAAACATTCAGTACTTC.

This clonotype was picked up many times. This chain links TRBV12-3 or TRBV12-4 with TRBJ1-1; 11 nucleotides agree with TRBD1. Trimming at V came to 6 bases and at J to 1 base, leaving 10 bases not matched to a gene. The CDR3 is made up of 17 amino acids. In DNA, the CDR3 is TGTGCCAGCAGCCCATTGGGGACAGGGGGGAAGAACACTGAAGCTTTCTTT. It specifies CASSPLGTGGKNTEAFF.

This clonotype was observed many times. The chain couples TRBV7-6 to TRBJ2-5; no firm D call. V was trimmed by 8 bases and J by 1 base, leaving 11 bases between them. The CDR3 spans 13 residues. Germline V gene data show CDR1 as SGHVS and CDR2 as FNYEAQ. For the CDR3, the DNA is TGTGCCAGCGGGCGGCAGCTCCAAGAGACCCAGTACTTC. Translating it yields CASGRQLQETQYF.

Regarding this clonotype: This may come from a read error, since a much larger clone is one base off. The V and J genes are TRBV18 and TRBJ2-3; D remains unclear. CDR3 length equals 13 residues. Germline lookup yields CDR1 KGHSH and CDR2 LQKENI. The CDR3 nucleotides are TGTGCCAGCCCACCTAGTAATGGGGATACGCAGTATTTT. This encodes CASPPSNGDTQYF.

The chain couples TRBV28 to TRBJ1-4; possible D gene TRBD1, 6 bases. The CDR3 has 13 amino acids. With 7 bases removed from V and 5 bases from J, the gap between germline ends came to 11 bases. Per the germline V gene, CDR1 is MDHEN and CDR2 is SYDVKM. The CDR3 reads CASTLGGNEKLFF. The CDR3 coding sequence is TGTGCCAGCACCCTGGGGGGCAATGAAAAACTGTTTTTT.

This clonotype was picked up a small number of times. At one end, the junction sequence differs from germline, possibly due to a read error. The CDR3 protein is CAGSPPGQGGHGYTF. CDR3 sequence (DNA): TGTGCCGGCAGTCCCCCGGGACAGGGGGGACATGGCTACACCTTC. The J gene is TRBJ1-2, the V gene TRBV28; the match to TRBD1 covers 11 bases. The CDR3 extends over 15 amino acids. Germline CDR1 reads MDHEN; CDR2 reads SYDVKM.

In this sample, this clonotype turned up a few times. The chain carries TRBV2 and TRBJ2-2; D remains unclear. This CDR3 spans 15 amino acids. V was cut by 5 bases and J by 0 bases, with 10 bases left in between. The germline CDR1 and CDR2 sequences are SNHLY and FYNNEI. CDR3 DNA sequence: TGTGCCAGCAGTTTGGCACAACCGAACACCGGGGAGCTGTTTTTT. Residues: CASSLAQPNTGELFF.

Here the CDR3 reads CASSFQRGGDEQFF. CDR3 nucleotide sequence: TGTGCCAGCAGCTTTCAGCGGGGGGGCGATGAGCAGTTCTTC. The chain combines TRBV7-8 with TRBJ2-1, with 10 bases lining up with TRBD2. After removal of 3 bases from V and 8 bases from J, the junction contained 4 bases not matched to a gene. Germline V gives CDR1 SGHVS, CDR2 FQNEAQ. The CDR3 consists of 14 residues.

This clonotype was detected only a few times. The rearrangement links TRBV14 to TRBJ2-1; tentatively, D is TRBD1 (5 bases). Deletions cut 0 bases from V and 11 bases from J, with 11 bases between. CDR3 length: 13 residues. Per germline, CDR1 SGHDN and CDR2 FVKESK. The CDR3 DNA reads TGTGCCAGCAGCCAAGATTGGGGCAAACAGCAGTTCTTC. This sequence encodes CASSQDWGKQQFF. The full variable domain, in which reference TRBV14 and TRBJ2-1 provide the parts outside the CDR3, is EAGVTQFPSHSVIEKGQTVTLRCDPISGHDNLYWYRRVMGKEIKFLLHFVKESKQDESGMPNNRFLAERTGGTYSTLKVQPAELEDSGVYFCASSQDWGKQQFFGPGTRLTVL.

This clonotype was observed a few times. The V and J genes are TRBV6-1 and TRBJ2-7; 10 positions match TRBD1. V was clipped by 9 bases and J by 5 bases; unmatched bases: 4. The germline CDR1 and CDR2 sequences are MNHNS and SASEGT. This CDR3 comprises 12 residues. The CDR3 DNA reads TGTGCCAGTGGGACAGGGGTACACGAGCAGTACTTC. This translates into CASGTGVHEQYF.

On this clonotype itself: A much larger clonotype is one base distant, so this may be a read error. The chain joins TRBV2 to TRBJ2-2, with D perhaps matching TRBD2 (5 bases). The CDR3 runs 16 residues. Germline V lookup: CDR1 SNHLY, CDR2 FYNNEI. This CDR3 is CVSSEAAGFFTGELFF. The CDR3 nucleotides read TGTGTCAGCAGTGAAGCGGCAGGATTTTTCACCGGGGAGCTGTTTTTT.

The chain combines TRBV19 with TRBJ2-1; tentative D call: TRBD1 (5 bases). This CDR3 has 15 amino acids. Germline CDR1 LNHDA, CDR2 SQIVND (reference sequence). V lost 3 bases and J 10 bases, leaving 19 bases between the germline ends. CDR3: CASSMGQVAPREQFF. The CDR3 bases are TGTGCCAGTAGTATGGGGCAGGTCGCCCCTCGGGAGCAGTTCTTC. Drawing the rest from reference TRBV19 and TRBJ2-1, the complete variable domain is DGGITQSPKYLFRKEGQNVTLSCEQNLNHDAMYWYRQDPGQGLRLIYYSQIVNDFQKGDIAEGYSVSREKKESFPLTVTSAQKNPTAFYLCASSMGQVAPREQFFGPGTRLTVL.

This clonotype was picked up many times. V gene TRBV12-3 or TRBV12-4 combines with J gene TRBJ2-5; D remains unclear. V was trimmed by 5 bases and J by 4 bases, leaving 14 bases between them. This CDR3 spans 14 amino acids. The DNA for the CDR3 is TGTGCCAGCAGTCCACCGGGCCGGTCAGAGACCCAGTACTTC. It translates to CASSPPGRSETQYF.

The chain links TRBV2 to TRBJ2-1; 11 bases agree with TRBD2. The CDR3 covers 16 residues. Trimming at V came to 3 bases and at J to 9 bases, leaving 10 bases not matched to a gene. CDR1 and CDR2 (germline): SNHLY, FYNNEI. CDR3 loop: CASSDWASGGRGEQFF. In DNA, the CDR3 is TGTGCCAGCAGTGACTGGGCTAGCGGGGGGCGGGGTGAGCAGTTCTTC.

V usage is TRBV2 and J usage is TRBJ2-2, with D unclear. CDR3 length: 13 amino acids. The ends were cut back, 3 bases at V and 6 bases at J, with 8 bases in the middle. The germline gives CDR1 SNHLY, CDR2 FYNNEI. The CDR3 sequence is CASSDLTSGELFF. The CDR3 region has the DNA TGTGCCAGCAGTGATCTGACGTCCGGGGAGCTGTTTTTT.

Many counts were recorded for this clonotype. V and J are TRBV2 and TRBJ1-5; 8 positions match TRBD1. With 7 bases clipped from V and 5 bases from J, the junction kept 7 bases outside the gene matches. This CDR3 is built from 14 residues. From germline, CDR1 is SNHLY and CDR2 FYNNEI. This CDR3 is CASMGTGSDQPQHF. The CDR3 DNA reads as TGTGCCAGCATGGGGACAGGTAGTGATCAGCCCCAGCATTTT.

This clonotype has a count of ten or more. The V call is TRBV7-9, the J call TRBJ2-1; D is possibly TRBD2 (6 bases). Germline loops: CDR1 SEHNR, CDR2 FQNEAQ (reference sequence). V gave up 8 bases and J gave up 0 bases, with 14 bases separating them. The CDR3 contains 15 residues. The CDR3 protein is CASAPGVGSYNEQFF. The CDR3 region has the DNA TGTGCCAGCGCCCCGGGAGTTGGCTCCTACAATGAGCAGTTCTTC.

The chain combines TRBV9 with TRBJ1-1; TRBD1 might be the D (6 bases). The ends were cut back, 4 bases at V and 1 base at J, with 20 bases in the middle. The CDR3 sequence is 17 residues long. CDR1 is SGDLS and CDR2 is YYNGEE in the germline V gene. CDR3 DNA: TGTGCCAGCAGCCCCCGGGGGGGGCGAAACCGGAACACTGAAGCTTTCTTT. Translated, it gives CASSPRGGRNRNTEAFF. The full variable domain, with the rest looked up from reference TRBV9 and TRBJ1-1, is DSGVTQTPKHLITATGQRVTLRCSPRSGDLSVYWYQQSLDQGLQFLIQYYNGEERAKGNILERFSAQQFPDLHSELNLSSLELGDSALYFCASSPRGGRNRNTEAFFGQGTRLTVV.

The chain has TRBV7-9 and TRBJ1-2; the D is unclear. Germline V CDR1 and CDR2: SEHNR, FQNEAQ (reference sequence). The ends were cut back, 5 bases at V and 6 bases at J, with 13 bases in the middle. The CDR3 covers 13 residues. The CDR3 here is CASSPDGLHGYTF. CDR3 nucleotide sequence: TGTGCCAGCAGCCCTGACGGACTTCATGGCTACACCTTC.

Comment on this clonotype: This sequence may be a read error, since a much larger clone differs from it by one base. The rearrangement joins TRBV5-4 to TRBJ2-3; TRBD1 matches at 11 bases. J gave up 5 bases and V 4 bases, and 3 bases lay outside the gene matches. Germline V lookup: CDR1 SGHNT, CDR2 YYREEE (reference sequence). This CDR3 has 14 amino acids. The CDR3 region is CASSRTGGIDTQYF. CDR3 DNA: TGTGCCAGCAGCCGGACAGGGGGCATAGATACGCAGTATTTT.

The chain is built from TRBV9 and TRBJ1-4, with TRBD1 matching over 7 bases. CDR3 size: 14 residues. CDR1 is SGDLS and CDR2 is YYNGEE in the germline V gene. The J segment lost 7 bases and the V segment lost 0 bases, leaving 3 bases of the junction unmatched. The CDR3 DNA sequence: TGTGCCAGCAGCGTAGGCTCAGGGGGTGAAAAACTGTTTTTT. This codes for CASSVGSGGEKLFF.

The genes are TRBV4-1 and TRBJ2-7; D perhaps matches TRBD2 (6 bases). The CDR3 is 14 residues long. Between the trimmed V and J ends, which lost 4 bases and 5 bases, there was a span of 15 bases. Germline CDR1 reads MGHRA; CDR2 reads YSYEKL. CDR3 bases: TGCGCCAGCAGCCGAGATGGAGGGGTAGACGAGCAGTACTTC. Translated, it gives CASSRDGGVDEQYF.

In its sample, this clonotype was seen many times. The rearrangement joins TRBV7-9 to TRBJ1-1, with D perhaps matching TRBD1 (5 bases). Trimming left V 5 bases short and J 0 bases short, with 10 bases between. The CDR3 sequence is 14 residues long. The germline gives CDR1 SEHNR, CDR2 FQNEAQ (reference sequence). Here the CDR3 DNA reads TGTGCCAGCAGCCAACAGGTTATGAACACTGAAGCTTTCTTT. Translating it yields CASSQQVMNTEAFF.